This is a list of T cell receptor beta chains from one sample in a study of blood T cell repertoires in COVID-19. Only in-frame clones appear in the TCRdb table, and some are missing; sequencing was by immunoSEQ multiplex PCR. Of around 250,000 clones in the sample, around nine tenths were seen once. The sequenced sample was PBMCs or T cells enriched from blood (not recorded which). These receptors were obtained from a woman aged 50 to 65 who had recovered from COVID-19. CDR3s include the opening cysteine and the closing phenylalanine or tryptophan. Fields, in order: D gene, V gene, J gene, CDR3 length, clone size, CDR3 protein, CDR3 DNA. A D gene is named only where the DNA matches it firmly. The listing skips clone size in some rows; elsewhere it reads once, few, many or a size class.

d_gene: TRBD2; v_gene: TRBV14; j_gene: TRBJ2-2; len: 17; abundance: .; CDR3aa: CASSQVFSGRYTGELFF; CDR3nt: TGTGCCAGCAGCCAAGTGTTCAGCGGGAGGTACACCGGGGAGCTGTTTTTT
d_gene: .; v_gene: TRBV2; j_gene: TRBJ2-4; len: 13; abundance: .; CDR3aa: CASSAEGGNIQYF; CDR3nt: TGTGCCAGCAGCGCAGAGGGGGGGAACATTCAGTACTTC
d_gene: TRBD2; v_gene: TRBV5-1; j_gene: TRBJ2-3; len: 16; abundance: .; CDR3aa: CASSPGTSGSTDTQYF; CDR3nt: TGCGCCAGCAGCCCAGGGACTAGCGGGAGCACAGATACGCAGTATTTT
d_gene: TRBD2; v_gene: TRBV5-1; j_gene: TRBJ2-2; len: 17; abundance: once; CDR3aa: CASSLFGLAGSTGELFF; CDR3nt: TGCGCCAGCAGCTTGTTTGGACTAGCGGGATCCACCGGGGAGCTGTTTTTT
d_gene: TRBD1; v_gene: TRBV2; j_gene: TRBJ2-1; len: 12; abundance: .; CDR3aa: CASTLGQGKQFF; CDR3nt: TGTGCCAGCACCCTAGGACAGGGTAAGCAGTTCTTC
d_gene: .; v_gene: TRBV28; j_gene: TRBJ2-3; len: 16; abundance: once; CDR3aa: CASRPSGGQRADTQYF; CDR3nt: TGTGCCAGCAGGCCGAGCGGTGGGCAAAGGGCAGATACGCAGTATTTT
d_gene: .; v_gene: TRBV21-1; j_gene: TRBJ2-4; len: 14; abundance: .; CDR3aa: CASSTGTSWNIQYF; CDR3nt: TGTGCCAGCAGCACCGGGACTAGTTGGAACATTCAGTACTTC
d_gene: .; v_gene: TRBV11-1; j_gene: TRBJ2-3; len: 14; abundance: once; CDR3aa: CASSVGASQGTQYF; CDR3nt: TGTGCCAGCAGCGTCGGGGCTTCACAGGGTACGCAGTATTTT
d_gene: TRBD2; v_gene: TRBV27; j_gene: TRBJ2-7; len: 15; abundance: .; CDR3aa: CASSPTGTSPYEQYF; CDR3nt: TGTGCCAGCAGTCCGACCGGGACTAGCCCCTACGAGCAGTACTTC
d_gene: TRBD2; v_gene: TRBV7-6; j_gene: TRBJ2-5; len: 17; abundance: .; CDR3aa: CASSLLGTSGGQETQYF; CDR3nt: TGTGCCAGCAGCTTGCTCGGGACTAGCGGGGGCCAAGAGACCCAGTACTTC
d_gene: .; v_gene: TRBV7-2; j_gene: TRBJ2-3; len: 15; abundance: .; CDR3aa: CASSFGGGKTDTQYF; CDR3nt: TGTGCCAGCAGCTTCGGCGGCGGGAAGACAGATACGCAGTATTTT
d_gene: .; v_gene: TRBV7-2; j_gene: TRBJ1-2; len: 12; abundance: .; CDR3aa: CASSLVLGLDTF; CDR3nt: TGTGCCAGCAGCTTAGTGTTGGGCTTGGACACCTTC
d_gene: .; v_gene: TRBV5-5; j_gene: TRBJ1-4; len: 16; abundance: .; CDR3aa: CASSLGPLRPNEKLFF; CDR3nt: TGTGCCAGCAGCTTGGGTCCACTACGCCCTAATGAAAAACTGTTTTTT
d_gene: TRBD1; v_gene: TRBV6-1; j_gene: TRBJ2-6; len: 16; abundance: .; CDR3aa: CASSAGTGTGANVLTF; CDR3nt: TGTGCCAGCAGTGCCGGGACAGGGACCGGGGCCAACGTCCTGACTTTC
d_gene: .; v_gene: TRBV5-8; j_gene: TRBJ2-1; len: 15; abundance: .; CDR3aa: CASSTPVAVYNEQFF; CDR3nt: TGTGCCAGCAGCACCCCTGTAGCGGTCTACAATGAGCAGTTCTTC
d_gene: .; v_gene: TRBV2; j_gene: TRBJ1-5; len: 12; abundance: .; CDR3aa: CASREDNQPQHF; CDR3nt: TGTGCCAGCAGAGAGGACAACCAGCCCCAGCATTTT
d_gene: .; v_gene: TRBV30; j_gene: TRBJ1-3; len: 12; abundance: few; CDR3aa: CAWSRQANTIYF; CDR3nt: TGTGCCTGGAGTCGTCAGGCAAACACCATATATTTT
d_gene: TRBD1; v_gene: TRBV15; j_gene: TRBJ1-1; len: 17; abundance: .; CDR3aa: CATSRGHGDRGDTEAFF; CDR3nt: TGTGCCACCAGCAGGGGGCACGGGGACAGGGGGGACACTGAAGCTTTCTTT
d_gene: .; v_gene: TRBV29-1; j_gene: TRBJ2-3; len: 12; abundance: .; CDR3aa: CSPDWGADTQYF; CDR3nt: TGCAGCCCCGATTGGGGGGCAGATACGCAGTATTTT
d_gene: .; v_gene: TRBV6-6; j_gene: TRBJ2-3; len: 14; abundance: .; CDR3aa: CASSKLPYGDTQYF; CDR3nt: TGTGCCAGCAGTAAGCTCCCGTACGGGGATACGCAGTATTTT
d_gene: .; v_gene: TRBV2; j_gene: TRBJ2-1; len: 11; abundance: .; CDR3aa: CASRDFGEQFF; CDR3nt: TGTGCCAGCAGGGACTTCGGTGAGCAGTTCTTC
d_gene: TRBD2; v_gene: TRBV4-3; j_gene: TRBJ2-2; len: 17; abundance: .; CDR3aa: CASSQEYSGSYTGELFF; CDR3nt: TGCGCCAGCAGCCAGGAGTATAGCGGGAGTTACACCGGGGAGCTGTTTTTT
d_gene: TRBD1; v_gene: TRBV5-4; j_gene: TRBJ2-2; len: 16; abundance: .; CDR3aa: CASSWGTGVATGELFF; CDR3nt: TGTGCCAGCAGCTGGGGGACAGGGGTAGCAACCGGGGAGCTGTTTTTT
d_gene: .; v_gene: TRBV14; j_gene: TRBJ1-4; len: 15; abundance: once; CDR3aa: CASSQDGGRHEKLFF; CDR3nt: TGTGCCAGCAGCCAAGATGGGGGCCGGCATGAAAAACTGTTTTTT
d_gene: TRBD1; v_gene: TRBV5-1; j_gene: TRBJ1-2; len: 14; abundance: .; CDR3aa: CASGSTGTAYGYTF; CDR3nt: TGCGCCAGCGGGTCAACCGGGACAGCTTATGGCTACACCTTC
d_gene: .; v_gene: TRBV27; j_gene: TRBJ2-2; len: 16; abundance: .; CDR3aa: CASSTSGRVRTGELFF; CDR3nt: .
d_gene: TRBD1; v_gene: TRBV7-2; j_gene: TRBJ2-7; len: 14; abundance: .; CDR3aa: CASSSRTGPYEQYF; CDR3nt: TGTGCCAGCAGTTCAAGGACAGGGCCCTACGAGCAGTACTTC
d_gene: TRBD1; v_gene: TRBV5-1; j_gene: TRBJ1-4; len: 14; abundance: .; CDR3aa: CASSTGTGSEKLFF; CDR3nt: TGCGCCAGCAGCACCGGGACAGGGAGTGAAAAACTGTTTTTT
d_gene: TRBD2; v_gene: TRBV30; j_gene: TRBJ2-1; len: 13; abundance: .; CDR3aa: CAWRLAGLDEQFF; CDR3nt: TGTGCCTGGAGACTAGCGGGTTTGGATGAGCAGTTCTTC
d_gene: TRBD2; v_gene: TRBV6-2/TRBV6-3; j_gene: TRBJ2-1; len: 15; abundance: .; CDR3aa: CASSLAGEGGNEQFF; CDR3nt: TGTGCCAGCAGTTTAGCGGGAGAGGGGGGCAATGAGCAGTTCTTC
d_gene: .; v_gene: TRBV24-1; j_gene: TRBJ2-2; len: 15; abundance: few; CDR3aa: CATSDLKRNTGELFF; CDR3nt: TGTGCCACCAGTGATTTAAAGCGGAACACCGGGGAGCTGTTTTTT
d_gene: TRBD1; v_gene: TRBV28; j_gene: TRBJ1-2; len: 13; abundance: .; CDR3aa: CASTPQGLLGYTF; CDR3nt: TGTGCCAGTACACCACAGGGGCTGTTAGGCTACACCTTC
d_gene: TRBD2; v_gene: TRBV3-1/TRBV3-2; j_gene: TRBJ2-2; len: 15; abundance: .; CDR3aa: CASSQDGRRVGELFF; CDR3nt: TGTGCCAGCAGCCAAGACGGGAGGCGTGTCGGGGAGCTGTTTTTT
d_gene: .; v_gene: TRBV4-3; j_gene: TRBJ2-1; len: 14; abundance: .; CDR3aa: CASSQGEASNEQFF; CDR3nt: TGCGCCAGCAGCCAAGGAGAGGCATCCAATGAGCAGTTCTTC
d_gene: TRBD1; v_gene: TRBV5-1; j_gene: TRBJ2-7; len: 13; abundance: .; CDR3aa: CASSIRQGDEQYF; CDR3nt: TGCGCCAGCAGCATAAGACAGGGCGACGAGCAGTACTTC
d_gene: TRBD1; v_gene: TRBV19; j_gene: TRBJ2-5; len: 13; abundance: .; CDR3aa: CASSPGQLETQYF; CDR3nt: TGTGCCAGTAGTCCGGGACAGTTGGAGACCCAGTACTTC